This entry is about one TCR beta chain. Antigen specificity is unknown. Attachment of unique molecular identifiers was made to individual cDNA molecules. From the 5' RACE reads, TCRdb called clonotypes with MiXCR, one entry per CDR3 protein. The sample contains around 82,000 distinct CDR3 sequences, about an eighth of which appear only once. These data originate in a study of early T cells in non-severe SARS-CoV-2 infection. About the research overall: Whole-blood bulk RNA, unsorted, was sequenced, and chains were unpaired.

V lost 0 bases to trimming and J lost 6 bases, with 5 bases between them. This CDR3 has 13 residues. The germline gives CDR1 MNHNY, CDR2 SVGAGI (reference sequence). Whole-study results and caveats: Matching with VDJdb favored anti-spike CD8 responses (missing private and CD4 specificities).

The sequence derives from an adult who was a healthcare worker with PCR-confirmed SARS-CoV-2 infection or an uninfected control (not recorded which). The J gene is TRBJ2-2, the V gene TRBV6-6; D is uncertain. The sample was whole blood. The DNA for the CDR3 is TGTGCCAGCAGTTACTCTGTTCCCGGGGAGCTGTTTTTT. The encoded protein is CASSYSVPGELFF.